This T cell receptor (beta chain) comes out of a study of graft-versus-host responses after intestinal transplantation. Study at large: Recipients got multivisceral, liver-intestinal, or isolated intestinal transplants. Anti-thymocyte globulin induction, then tacrolimus and steroids for about 3 years, went to all recipients. Whole-study results and caveats: Subjects displaying graft-donor T cell macrochimerism possessed elevated graft-versus-host to host-versus-graft clonal ratios inside allografts. Recipient marrow showed GvH clones, some seen first in ileum or blood.

Germline V gene sequence: CDR1 LNHDA, CDR2 SQIVND (reference sequence). This CDR3 contains 11 residues. Trimming stripped 5 bases from V and 4 bases from J, with 5 bases between. Produced via immunoSEQ multiplex PCR; TCRdb's table is partial and in-frame only. The table shows 90,000 to 130,000 clones, with 93% occurring only once. Note on this clone: Its antigen is not known.

The genes are TRBV19 and TRBJ1-2; D call uncertain. The sequence was obtained from a human donor who received an intestinal transplant. The source was unstimulated CD8+ T cells sorted from spleen or lymph node cells, collected before intestinal transplant. The CDR3 region is CASSPRYGYTF. CDR3 DNA: TGTGCCAGTAGTCCACGCTATGGCTACACCTTC.